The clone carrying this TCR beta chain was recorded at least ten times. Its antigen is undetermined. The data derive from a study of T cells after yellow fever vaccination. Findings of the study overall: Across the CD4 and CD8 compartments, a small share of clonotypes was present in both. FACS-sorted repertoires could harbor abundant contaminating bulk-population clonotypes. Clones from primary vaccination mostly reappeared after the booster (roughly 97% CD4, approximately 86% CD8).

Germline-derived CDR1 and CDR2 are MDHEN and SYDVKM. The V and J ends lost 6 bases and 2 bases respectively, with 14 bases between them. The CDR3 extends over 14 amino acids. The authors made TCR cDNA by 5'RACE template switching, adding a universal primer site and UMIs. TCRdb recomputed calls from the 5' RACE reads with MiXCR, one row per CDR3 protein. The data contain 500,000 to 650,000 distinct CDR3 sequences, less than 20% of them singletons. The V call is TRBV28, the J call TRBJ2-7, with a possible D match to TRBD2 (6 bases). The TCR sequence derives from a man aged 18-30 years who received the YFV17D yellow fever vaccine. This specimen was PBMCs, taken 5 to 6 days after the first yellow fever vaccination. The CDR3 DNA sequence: TGTGCCAGCAGGCCCGCCGGGGGTGCCTACGAGCAGTACGTC. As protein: CASRPAGGAYEQYV.